This entry concerns a single T cell receptor (beta chain). No antigen is known for it. The data are from a study of post-analysis software for immune sequencing data. Study outcomes and limitations: When patients were compared with controls, about 5 TRBV segments were more frequent, TRBV5-6, TRBV5-1 and TRBV20-1 among them. The study found significantly lower normalized Chao1 diversity in multiple sclerosis patients than in controls.

Prepared TCR beta cDNA libraries contained unique molecular identifiers. TCRdb re-called the PCR reads through MiXCR, storing one row per CDR3 protein. Found here are some 890,000 distinct CDR3 sequences, under 70% of them singletons; the top ten hold under 6%. Trimming at V came to 3 bases and at J to 2 bases, leaving 7 bases not matched to a gene. Germline V gene sequence: CDR1 DFQATT, CDR2 SNEGSKA (reference sequence). The CDR3 runs to 15 residues. The V call is TRBV20-1, the J call TRBJ2-3; 8 bases align to TRBD2. The material sequenced was blood. The receptor's source is a girl under 18 with multiple sclerosis. The CDR3 DNA reads TGCAGTGCTAGCTCGGGCGGGAGGTCCACAGATACGCAGTATTTT. It specifies CSASSGGRSTDTQYF.